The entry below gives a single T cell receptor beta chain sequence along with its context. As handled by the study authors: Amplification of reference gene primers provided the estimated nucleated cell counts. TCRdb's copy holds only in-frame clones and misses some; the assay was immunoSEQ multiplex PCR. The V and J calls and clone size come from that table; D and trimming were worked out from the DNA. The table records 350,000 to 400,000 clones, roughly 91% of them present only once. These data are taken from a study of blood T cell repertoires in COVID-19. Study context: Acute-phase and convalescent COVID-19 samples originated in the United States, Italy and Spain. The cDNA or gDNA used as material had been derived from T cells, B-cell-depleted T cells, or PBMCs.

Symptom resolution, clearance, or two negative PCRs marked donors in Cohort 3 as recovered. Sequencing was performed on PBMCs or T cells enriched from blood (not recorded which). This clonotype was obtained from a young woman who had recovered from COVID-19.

CDR3 sequence reads: CASSKKWTGPGGEQFF. Here the CDR3 DNA reads TGTGCCAGCAGCAAAAAATGGACAGGGCCTGGGGGTGAGCAGTTCTTC. The chain couples TRBV2 to TRBJ2-1; 8 bases are a match to TRBD1. Germline V gives CDR1 SNHLY, CDR2 FYNNEI. The trim removed 6 bases at V and 9 bases at J, leaving 16 bases unmatched. The CDR3 length is 16 residues.